Listed here are 30 T cell receptor beta chains from one sample, sequenced in a study of blood T cell repertoires in COVID-19. Profiling relied on immunoSEQ multiplex PCR, and the TCRdb table lists in-frame clones only, not all of them. The repertoire holds under 300,000 clones, with approximately 84% as singletons. Sequencing was performed on PBMCs or T cells enriched from blood (not recorded which). The receptors derive from a woman aged 50 to 60 who had been exposed to COVID-19.

The gene calls are TRBV3-1 (or the pseudogene TRBV3-2) and TRBJ2-7; D uncertain. The CDR3 length is 16 residues. The germline gives CDR1 LGHDT, CDR2 YNNKEL (reference sequence). V lost 1 base, J lost 0 bases, and 13 bases lay in between. CDR3 sequence reads: CASSQALLMSSYEQYF. The CDR3 region has the DNA TGTGCCAGCAGCCAAGCCCTCTTAATGAGCTCCTACGAGCAGTACTTC.

This clone appeared a single time. V usage is TRBV7-9 and J usage is TRBJ1-1; D is ambiguous. The CDR3 length is 12 residues. CDR1 and CDR2 (germline): SEHNR, FQNEAQ (reference sequence). Trimming cost V 2 bases and J 7 bases, with 8 bases left between them. The CDR3 loop is CASSLTAGEAFF. The DNA of the CDR3 is TGTGCCAGCAGCTTAACTGCGGGTGAAGCTTTCTTT.

The chain has TRBV7-2 and TRBJ2-7; 9 bases fit TRBD1. The length of the CDR3 is 15 residues. Losses at the gene ends were 1 base for V and 3 bases for J; bases not matched to a gene: 4. Germline loops: CDR1 SGHTA, CDR2 FQGNSA. The CDR3 loop is CASSLVGTGIYEQYF. The CDR3, as DNA: TGTGCCAGCAGCTTAGTCGGGACAGGGATCTACGAGCAGTACTTC.

This sequence joins TRBV27 and TRBJ2-2, with D hard to call. This CDR3 spans 12 amino acids. V was shortened by 7 bases and J by 2 bases, with 5 bases between the two germline ends. CDR1 and CDR2 (germline): MNHEY, SMNVEV (reference sequence). CDR3 residues: CASIGNTGELFF. The CDR3 coding sequence is TGTGCCAGCATCGGTAACACCGGGGAGCTGTTTTTT.

J is TRBJ1-3 and V is TRBV19; no firm D call. Trimming took 6 bases from V and 0 from J, leaving 9 bases between them. The CDR3 is made up of 14 amino acids. The germline V gene has CDR1 LNHDA and CDR2 SQIVND (reference sequence). The CDR3 nucleotides are TGTGCCAGTAGGGGCAGAAGCTCTGGAAACACCATATATTTT. It yields the protein CASRGRSSGNTIYF.

The rearrangement joins TRBV6-2 or TRBV6-3 to TRBJ1-2; D not certain. The V and J ends lost 0 bases and 8 bases respectively, with 10 bases between them. Germline loops: CDR1 MNHEY, CDR2 SVGEGT. The CDR3 extends over 13 amino acids. The CDR3 DNA reads TGTGCCAGCAGTTACTCTGGGGAGTTGGGCTACACCTTC. Protein product: CASSYSGELGYTF.

The chain employs TRBV7-3 and TRBJ1-1; TRBD1 is a possible D gene (6 bases). CDR3 size: 14 residues. V dropped 4 bases and J dropped 6 bases, with 15 bases sitting between them. Germline-derived CDR1 and CDR2 are SGHTA and FQGTGA. CDR3 nucleotides: TGTGCCAGCAGCTCGACAGGAGGTGGGGCTGAAGCTTTCTTT. Protein sequence: CASSSTGGGAEAFF.

This clone appeared a single time. V gene TRBV21-1 combines with J gene TRBJ1-1. TRBV21-1 is listed as a pseudogene. This CDR3 region has 13 residues. CDR3 amino acids: CASSEKWNTEAFF. DNA for the CDR3: TGTGCCAGCAGCGAGAAATGGAACACTGAAGCTTTCTTT.

The J gene is TRBJ1-6, the V gene TRBV5-6, with 12 bases fitting TRBD1. V dropped 4 bases and J dropped 6; count of bases not matched to a gene: 5. CDR1 and CDR2 from the germline V gene are SGHDT and YYEEEE. This CDR3 has 16 amino acids. The CDR3 coding sequence is TGTGCCAGCAGCCTCGGGACAGGGGGCTTTAATTCACCCCTCCACTTT. Translated: CASSLGTGGFNSPLHF.

This clone was seen only a few times. The V gene is TRBV5-4, the J gene TRBJ2-7; TRBD1 matches at 11 bases. Trimming removed 0 bases from V and 7 bases from J; junction bases left unmatched: 3. Germline CDR1 is SGHNT and CDR2 is YYREEE (reference sequence). The CDR3 sequence is 14 residues long. CDR3 sequence reads: CASSLGTGGLEQYF. The CDR3, as DNA: TGTGCCAGCAGCTTGGGGACAGGGGGCTTGGAGCAGTACTTC.

The chain couples TRBV19 to TRBJ1-1; a possible D gene is TRBD1 (6 bases). The CDR3 extends over 13 amino acids. Trimming cost V 4 bases and J 4 bases, with 10 bases left between them. Germline V gene sequence: CDR1 LNHDA, CDR2 SQIVND (reference sequence). The CDR3 region is CASSRVQGTEAFF. As DNA, the CDR3 is TGTGCCAGTAGTAGGGTACAGGGCACTGAAGCTTTCTTT.

The V call is TRBV19, the J call TRBJ2-1, with 10 bases that match TRBD2. Trimming took 4 bases from V and 9 from J; bases not matched to a gene: 9. The CDR3 has 15 amino acids. Germline-derived CDR1 and CDR2 are LNHDA and SQIVND (reference sequence). The CDR3 DNA reads TGTGCCAGTAGTACCCAGCGGGGGGGGTCGGTTGAGCAGTTCTTC. This gives the protein CASSTQRGGSVEQFF.

This clone was recorded only once. This rearrangement joins TRBV7-2 to TRBJ2-7; D is unresolved. Germline values: CDR1 SGHTA, CDR2 FQGNSA. V lost 5 bases and J lost 3, with 17 bases in between. This CDR3 spans 15 amino acids. This chain's CDR3 is CASSLGSAGVYEQYF. The CDR3 DNA follows: TGTGCCAGCAGCCTCGGGTCAGCCGGTGTCTACGAGCAGTACTTC.

J is TRBJ1-1 and V is TRBV28, with 8 bases identical to TRBD1. V was clipped by 5 bases and J by 4 bases; unmatched bases: 9. The CDR3 length is 15 residues. CDR1 MDHEN and CDR2 SYDVKM come from the germline V gene. CDR3 nucleotide sequence: TGTGCCAGCAGTCCCCCCGCAGGGGGCCCCACTGAAGCTTTCTTT. It translates to CASSPPAGGPTEAFF.

The chain couples TRBV28 to TRBJ1-2; a possible D gene is TRBD1 (5 bases). The germline CDR1 and CDR2 sequences are MDHEN and SYDVKM. CDR3 size: 17 residues. V lost 2 bases, J lost 1 base, and 17 bases lay in between. This CDR3 reads CASSLSPGPGLNYGYTF. The CDR3 region has the DNA TGTGCCAGCAGTTTAAGTCCCGGACCAGGGCTTAACTATGGCTACACCTTC.

This rearrangement joins TRBV30 to TRBJ2-3, with D possibly being TRBD2 (6 bases). The CDR3 is 15 residues long. The germline V and J ends were trimmed by 2 bases and 0 bases, with 12 bases remaining between them. In germline, CDR1 is GTSNPN, CDR2 SVGIG (reference sequence). Here the CDR3 DNA reads TGTGCCTGGAGTCCTGGGACTCCCAGCACAGATACGCAGTATTTT. It specifies CAWSPGTPSTDTQYF.

This sequence joins TRBV2 and TRBJ2-3; TRBD2 matches 7 bases. The CDR3 is made up of 14 amino acids. Germline V lookup: CDR1 SNHLY, CDR2 FYNNEI. V was pared by 0 bases and J by 4 bases, with 1 base of the junction left unmatched. The CDR3 region is CASSEAGGADTQYF. DNA of the CDR3: TGTGCCAGCAGTGAAGCGGGGGGGGCAGATACGCAGTATTTT.

This clone was observed at least ten times. CDR3 in DNA: TGTGCCAGCAGCTACGGCCGATCAGGTGAGCAGTTCTTC. It translates to CASSYGRSGEQFF. V is TRBV11-3 and J is TRBJ2-1; unclear D gene. V lost 4 bases and J 9 bases, leaving 13 bases between the germline ends. This CDR3 is built from 13 residues. Germline-derived CDR1 and CDR2 are SGHNT and YENEEA.

CDR3 sequence reads: CASSLAGRGEAFF. CDR3 DNA sequence: TGTGCCAGCAGTTTAGCTGGGAGGGGTGAGGCTTTCTTT. The V and J genes are TRBV12-3 or TRBV12-4 and TRBJ1-1; tentative D call: TRBD1 (5 bases). The V end was cut by 0 bases, the J end by 11 bases, with 13 bases between. The CDR3 has 13 amino acids.

This chain links TRBV7-2 with TRBJ2-7; D is uncertain. CDR3 size: 11 residues. Germline values: CDR1 SGHTA, CDR2 FQGNSA. V lost 1 base and J lost 6, with 4 bases in between. CDR3 DNA sequence: TGTGCCAGCAGCTTAGGAGTCGAGCAGTACTTC. Encoded protein: CASSLGVEQYF.

The rearrangement links TRBV7-9 to TRBJ1-3, with D perhaps matching TRBD1 (5 bases). This CDR3 contains 14 residues. Trimming pared 5 bases from V and 4 bases from J, leaving 12 bases between. Germline CDR1 SEHNR, CDR2 FQNEAQ (reference sequence). CDR3 in amino acids: CASSAWTNGNTIYF. Written as DNA, the CDR3 is TGTGCCAGCAGCGCTTGGACAAACGGAAACACCATATATTTT. Full variable domain (outside the CDR3, taken from reference TRBV7-9 and TRBJ1-3): DTGVSQNPRHKITKRGQNVTFRCDPISEHNRLYWYRQTLGQGPEFLTYFQNEAQLEKSRLLSDRFSAERPKGSFSTLEIQRTEQGDSAMYLCASSAWTNGNTIYFGEGSWLTVV.

The chain couples TRBV3-1 (or the pseudogene TRBV3-2) to TRBJ1-1; D might be TRBD1 (5 bases). V was cut by 4 bases and J by 2 bases, with 8 bases left in between. From germline, CDR1 is LGHDT and CDR2 YNNKEL (reference sequence). The CDR3 contains 13 residues. The CDR3 loop reads CASSRQINTEAFF. CDR3 sequence (DNA): TGTGCCAGCAGCCGACAGATCAACACTGAAGCTTTCTTT.

The chain recombines TRBV12-3 or TRBV12-4 with TRBJ1-1, with a tentative D call TRBD1 (5 bases). The V and J ends lost 5 bases and 5 bases respectively, with 12 bases between them. This CDR3 comprises 13 residues. CDR3 region: CASSDGGRTEAFF. The CDR3, as DNA: TGTGCCAGCAGTGACGGGGGAAGGACTGAAGCTTTCTTT.

The chain uses TRBV4-1 and TRBJ1-2; D is ambiguous. CDR1 is MGHRA, CDR2 YSYEKL, per germline. CDR3 length: 17 amino acids. V was pared by 1 base and J by 3 bases, with 18 bases between. CDR3 sequence reads: CASSQVAAGIWYYGYTF. CDR3 in DNA: TGCGCCAGCAGCCAAGTGGCGGCGGGGATTTGGTACTATGGCTACACCTTC.

The rearrangement uses TRBV15 and TRBJ1-4, with no clear D. The CDR3 is 16 residues long. The germline V gene has CDR1 LNHNV and CDR2 YYDKDF (reference sequence). V was cut by 0 bases and J by 4 bases, with 12 bases left in between. The CDR3 reads CATSREPPVSNEKLFF. The CDR3 DNA reads as TGTGCCACCAGCAGAGAACCCCCAGTCAGTAATGAAAAACTGTTTTTT.

The chain employs TRBV19 and TRBJ1-5, with D perhaps TRBD1 (6 bases). Germline V gives CDR1 LNHDA, CDR2 SQIVND (reference sequence). This CDR3 spans 16 amino acids. The V end was cut by 0 bases, the J end by 4 bases, with 13 bases between. The CDR3 DNA is TGTGCCAGTAGTATAGACGGGACAAGAGGGAATCAGCCCCAGCATTTT. Its protein is CASSIDGTRGNQPQHF.

V is TRBV11-2 and J is TRBJ2-3, with 13 bases identical to TRBD2. The CDR3 consists of 14 residues. Germline values: CDR1 SGHAT, CDR2 FQNNGV. V lost 4 bases to trimming and J lost 7 bases; unmatched junction nucleotides: 2. For the CDR3, the DNA is TGTGCCAGCAGCTCGGGACTAGCGGGGAATACGCAGTATTTT. Encoded protein: CASSSGLAGNTQYF.

V gene TRBV9 combines with J gene TRBJ1-6; D not certain. The germline V and J ends were trimmed by 0 bases and 5 bases, with 6 bases remaining between them. The germline V gene encodes CDR1 SGDLS and CDR2 YYNGEE. The CDR3 extends over 14 amino acids. The CDR3 is CASSVGQDNSPLHF. The CDR3 DNA reads TGTGCCAGCAGCGTAGGGCAGGATAATTCACCCCTCCACTTT. The whole variable domain, filled in from reference TRBV9 and TRBJ1-6, reads DSGVTQTPKHLITATGQRVTLRCSPRSGDLSVYWYQQSLDQGLQFLIQYYNGEERAKGNILERFSAQQFPDLHSELNLSSLELGDSALYFCASSVGQDNSPLHFGNGTRLTVT.

This chain links TRBV12-3 or TRBV12-4 with TRBJ1-1, with D possibly TRBD1 on 6 matching bases. This CDR3 contains 12 residues. V was cut by 2 bases and J by 10 bases, with 11 bases left in between. The DNA of the CDR3 is TGTGCCAGCAGTTTAACAGGGACTAGAGCTTTCTTT. Its protein product is CASSLTGTRAFF.

CDR3 in DNA: TGTGCCAGCAGTTTAGAGACAGGGTATAATGAAAAACTGTTTTTT. This codes for CASSLETGYNEKLFF. This chain connects TRBV27 to TRBJ1-4; TRBD1 agrees at 7 bases. This CDR3 has 15 amino acids. Trimming took 2 bases from V and 4 from J; bases not matched to a gene: 4. Germline values: CDR1 MNHEY, CDR2 SMNVEV (reference sequence).